What follows is one TCR beta chain and its context. Its target is not known. Germline CDR1 is MNHNS and CDR2 is SASEGT. Trimming removed 0 bases from V and 0 bases from J, with 23 bases in between. CDR3 length: 20 amino acids. The repertoire was sequenced with immunoSEQ multiplex PCR; TCRdb's copy has only in-frame clones and lacks some. Of about 6,200 clones in the sample, roughly 84% are singletons; the top ten hold 6.2%. The record originates from a study of chemoradiotherapy in HPV16-positive cancers. Background on the study: A couple of HPV16-positive patients' cells yielded candidate HPV-specific clones and common motifs. Notes on the study in general: For HPV16-positive patients, expanding HPV-responsive T cells associated with longer recurrence-free survival. Candidate HPV-specific clones and E7-related TCR motifs grew in tumor during treatment. Functional assays defining HPV-specific T cells used only a couple of HPV16-positive patients.

V usage is TRBV6-1 and J usage is TRBJ1-1, with D unclear. The TCR originated in a human donor with HPV-associated anogenital cancer. Sequenced here: tumor tissue, sampled from a patient who underwent chemoradiotherapy. This chain's CDR3 is CASSEALMSAAQSLNTEAFF. The CDR3 DNA sequence: TGTGCCAGCAGTGAAGCGCTGATGAGTGCCGCACAGAGCTTGAACACTGAAGCTTTCTTT.